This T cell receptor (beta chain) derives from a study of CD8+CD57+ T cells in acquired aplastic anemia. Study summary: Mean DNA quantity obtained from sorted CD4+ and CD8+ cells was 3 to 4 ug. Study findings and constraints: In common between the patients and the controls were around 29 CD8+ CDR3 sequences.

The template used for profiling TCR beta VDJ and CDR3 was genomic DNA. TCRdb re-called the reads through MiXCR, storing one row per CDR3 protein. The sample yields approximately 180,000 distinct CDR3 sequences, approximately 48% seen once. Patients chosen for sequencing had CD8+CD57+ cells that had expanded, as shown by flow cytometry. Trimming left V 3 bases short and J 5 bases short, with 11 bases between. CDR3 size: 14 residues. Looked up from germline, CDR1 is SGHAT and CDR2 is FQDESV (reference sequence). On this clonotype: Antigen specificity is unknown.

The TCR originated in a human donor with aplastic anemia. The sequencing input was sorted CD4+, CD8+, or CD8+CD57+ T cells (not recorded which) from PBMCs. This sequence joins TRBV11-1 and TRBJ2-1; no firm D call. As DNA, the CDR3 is TGTGCCAGCAGCTTGACCGTTACCGACAATGAGCAGTTCTTC. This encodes CASSLTVTDNEQFF.